The present T cell receptor beta chain was sequenced within a study of metastatic and nonmetastatic thyroid tumors. MiXCR was used by TCRdb to re-call the PCR reads. The profile covers some 50,000 clones, with more than 20% appearing a single time and about 4% taken by the ten largest. Trimming cost V 0 bases and J 2 bases, with 7 bases left between them. Germline V lookup: CDR1 LNHNV, CDR2 YYDKDF (reference sequence). CDR3 length: 15 residues. Prior to thyroid surgery, none of the patients had received any treatment. This clone was counted ten times or more. Sequenced input: blood. This receptor was identified in a male donor with papillary thyroid cancer or a benign thyroid nodule (not recorded which). Some clones in this sample may be carry-over from other donors' samples. The chain employs TRBV15 and TRBJ2-2; no clear D. In DNA, the CDR3 is TGTGCCACCAGCAGAGAACAGATTAACACCGGGGAGCTGTTTTTT. It is translated as CATSREQINTGELFF.